The next 7 T cell receptor beta chains were all read from a single sample in a study of vaccination and CD4 T cells after COVID-19. Which antigens these TCRs recognize remains unknown. Documented treatment: roughly 11-day PBMC culture with coronavirus spike peptide pools or control peptides (ViraFEST assay). The Oncomine TCR Beta short-read assay was what sequenced the DNA obtained from cultured CD4+ T cells. One entry per CDR3 protein, called by TCRdb with MiXCR from the PCR reads. The top ten clones hold just over 6.5% of a sample with approximately 15,000 distinct CDR3 sequences, around two fifths of them seen once. Sequenced here: CD4+ T cells from blood, cultured in vitro, sampled after SARS-CoV-2 vaccination. The receptors were gathered from a human donor who had recovered from COVID-19.

The V gene is TRBV19, the J gene TRBJ2-3; 11 bases match TRBD1. Germline values: CDR1 LNHDA, CDR2 SQIVND (reference sequence). The CDR3 runs to 16 residues. V gave up 4 bases and J gave up 0 bases; unmatched junction bases: 3. CDR3 region: CASSTGTGGSTDTQYF. In nucleotides, the CDR3 is TGTGCCAGTAGTACCGGGACAGGGGGTAGCACAGATACGCAGTATTTT.

The rearrangement uses TRBV6-1 and TRBJ2-1; 7 nucleotides agree with TRBD1. The junction had 14 bases not matched to a gene; V was cut back by 6 bases and J by 6 bases. There are 16 residues in the CDR3. Germline V gene sequence: CDR1 MNHNS, CDR2 SASEGT. The CDR3 reads CASSSRNRGPRNEQFF. CDR3 coding DNA: TGTGCCAGCAGCTCCCGGAACAGGGGTCCGCGCAATGAGCAGTTCTTC.

The chain employs TRBV19 and TRBJ1-6; TRBD1 might be the D (6 bases). CDR3 length: 15 amino acids. The V and J ends lost 5 bases and 5 bases respectively, with 13 bases between them. In germline, CDR1 is LNHDA, CDR2 SQIVND (reference sequence). The CDR3 region has the DNA TGTGCCAGTAGTGTTGGGACACCCAATAATTCACCCCTCCACTTT. It encodes CASSVGTPNNSPLHF.

The chain uses TRBV18 and TRBJ2-3, with D tentatively TRBD1 (8 bases). The CDR3 consists of 16 residues. V was cut by 4 bases and J by 5 bases, with 19 bases left in between. Germline V gives CDR1 KGHSH, CDR2 LQKENI. The CDR3 sequence: CASSLGLSGTGDTQYF. Here the CDR3 DNA reads TGTGCCAGCTCACTCGGACTAAGCGGGACAGGAGATACGCAGTATTTT.

V gene TRBV20-1 combines with J gene TRBJ1-5; D is perhaps TRBD1 (6 bases). The CDR3 contains 13 residues. The V end was cut by 0 bases, the J end by 7 bases, with 10 bases between. The V gene's germline CDR1 is DFQATT and CDR2 SNEGSKA (reference sequence). This chain's CDR3 is CSAREGGAQPQHF. DNA of the CDR3: TGCAGTGCTAGAGAAGGGGGTGCGCAGCCCCAGCATTTT.

A single count supports this clonotype. The chain is built from TRBV4-1 and TRBJ2-7, with 13 bases fitting TRBD2. Germline trimming cut 8 bases from V and 5 bases from J; bases unmatched to any gene: 18. Germline V gene lookup returns CDR1 MGHRA and CDR2 YSYEKL. The CDR3 runs to 18 residues. The CDR3 reads CASGNLGLAGRKRDEQYF. CDR3 DNA: TGCGCCAGCGGCAACTTGGGACTAGCGGGAAGGAAACGGGACGAGCAGTACTTC.

The CDR3 loop is CASSFGYSGNTIYF. The DNA of the CDR3 is TGTGCCAGCAGTTTCGGGTATTCTGGAAACACCATATATTTT. The chain recombines TRBV6-5 with TRBJ1-3; no definite D call. V gave up 4 bases and J gave up 1 base, with 8 bases separating them. CDR1 and CDR2 from the germline V gene are MNHEY and SVGAGI. This CDR3 contains 14 residues.